This T cell receptor beta chain was identified during a study of blood T cells in healthy people across ages. The V end was cut by 1 base, the J end by 3 bases, with 12 bases between. Germline V gene sequence: CDR1 SGHTA, CDR2 FQGNSA. The CDR3 spans 15 residues. Then a second PCR, running roughly 7 to 11 cycles, was carried out with a sample-barcoded 5' primer and a J-beta primer mix. MiXCR was run by TCRdb on the 5' RACE reads, yielding one entry per CDR3 protein. Of some 760,000 distinct CDR3 sequences listed, approximately 25% are singletons. This clonotype was recorded a few times. In addition, the sample was reused for a study of T cells of mothers and their children.

The chain employs TRBV7-2 and TRBJ2-5; D unresolved. The clonotype comes from a boy aged 10-17 years in good health. Sequenced sample: blood. CDR3 bases: TGTGCCAGCAGCTTAGGGCTAGTATCCGAAGAGACCCAGTACTTC. Protein: CASSLGLVSEETQYF.